A selection of T cell receptor beta chains follows, all from one sample in a study of blood T cells in healthy people across ages. Each CDR3 protein is one row after TCRdb ran MiXCR on the 5' RACE reads. The profile shows 700,000 or so distinct CDR3 sequences, approximately 21% of them singletons. Source material: blood. The source of these receptors is a man in his 70s in good health. Each CDR3 is given with its conserved first and last residue. Fields, in order: clone size, J gene, V gene, D gene, CDR3 protein, CDR3 DNA. A D gene is named only where the DNA matches it firmly. Only some rows state a clone size, as once, few, many or a class for expanded clones.

few,TRBJ2-7,TRBV5-4,TRBD1,CASSSGTGVEQYF,TGTGCCAGCAGCTCCGGGACAGGGGTCGAGCAGTACTTC
few,TRBJ2-3,TRBV6-5,TRBD2,CASAPRALAGTDTQYF,TGTGCCAGCGCCCCCAGGGCACTAGCGGGCACAGATACGCAGTATTTT
NA,TRBJ1-4,TRBV5-1,TRBD1,CASSFRQGRMSTNEKLFF,TGCGCCAGCAGCTTCAGACAGGGCCGCATGTCGACTAATGAAAAACTGTTTTTT
NA,TRBJ2-3,TRBV9,NA,CASSRRVSTDTQYF,TGTGCCAGCAGCCGCAGGGTGAGCACAGATACGCAGTATTTT
many,TRBJ1-6,TRBV12-3/TRBV12-4,NA,CASGNWGSSYNSPLHF,TGTGCCAGCGGAAACTGGGGAAGCTCCTATAATTCACCCCTCCACTTT
NA,TRBJ1-3,TRBV6-1,NA,CASSRNPGLSSGNTIYF,TGTGCCAGCAGTCGCAACCCGGGACTGAGCTCTGGAAACACCATATATTTT
NA,TRBJ2-7,TRBV14,TRBD2,CASSLQGGLAGRIGEQYF,TGTGCCAGCAGCCTTCAGGGGGGACTAGCGGGAAGGATTGGCGAGCAGTACTTC
many,TRBJ1-2,TRBV12-3/TRBV12-4,TRBD1,CASSLAPGQGGYTF,TGTGCCAGCAGTTTAGCGCCGGGACAGGGTGGCTACACCTTC
few,TRBJ1-4,TRBV6-5,NA,CATGPMGEKLFF,TGTGCCACCGGACCGATGGGGGAAAAACTGTTTTTT
once,TRBJ2-5,TRBV28,NA,CASGTGILRKETQYF,TGTGCCAGCGGGACCGGGATTCTACGGAAAGAGACCCAGTACTTC
few,TRBJ2-5,TRBV20-1,NA,CSASPPQIQETQYF,TGCAGTGCTAGTCCACCACAGATCCAAGAGACCCAGTACTTC
few,TRBJ2-1,TRBV7-6,NA,CASSLQGPYNEQFF,TGTGCCAGCAGCTTACAAGGGCCCTACAATGAGCAGTTCTTC
NA,TRBJ2-2,TRBV4-3,TRBD2,CASSQVRWREPWVSGELFF,TGCGCCAGCAGCCAAGTACGATGGCGGGAGCCTTGGGTGTCCGGGGAGCTGTTTTTT
few,TRBJ2-1,TRBV18,NA,CASSPPSTYNEQFF,TGTGCCAGCTCACCACCGAGTACCTACAATGAGCAGTTCTTC
few,TRBJ2-1,TRBV6-5,TRBD1,CASRPRQGSSYNEQFF,TGTGCCAGCAGACCCCGACAGGGGAGCTCCTACAATGAGCAGTTCTTC
medium-sized,TRBJ2-6,TRBV18,NA,CASSPSGANVLTF,TGTGCCAGCTCCCCCTCTGGGGCCAACGTCCTGACTTTC
NA,TRBJ2-5,TRBV20-1,TRBD2,CSARPGLAGGRVETQYF,TGCAGTGCGAGACCGGGACTAGCGGGGGGGCGAGTGGAGACCCAGTACTTC
few,TRBJ2-2,TRBV29-1,TRBD1,CSVPQGPTRTGELFF,TGCAGCGTCCCACAGGGGCCAACCAGAACCGGGGAGCTGTTTTTT
NA,TRBJ1-1,TRBV18,NA,CASSPQTGPNTEAFF,TGTGCCAGCTCACCACAAACAGGGCCGAACACTGAAGCTTTCTTT
NA,TRBJ2-1,TRBV3-1,NA,CASSLHGRRLVDEQFF,TGTGCCAGCAGCCTTCACGGGAGACGTCTCGTTGATGAGCAGTTCTTC
NA,TRBJ2-6,TRBV28,NA,CASSRGQIGLGANVLTF,TGTGCCAGCAGTCGAGGCCAGATCGGGTTAGGGGCCAACGTCCTGACTTTC
few,TRBJ2-3,TRBV5-1,TRBD1,CASSIRQGTSTDTQYF,TGCGCCAGCAGCATCCGACAGGGAACTAGCACAGATACGCAGTATTTT
NA,TRBJ2-4,TRBV28,TRBD2,CASSPGTSGALAKNIQYF,TGTGCCAGCAGTCCCGGGACTAGCGGGGCCCTAGCCAAAAACATTCAGTACTTC
few,TRBJ2-7,TRBV5-1,NA,CASSPTVVTYEQYF,TGCGCCAGCAGCCCGACTGTAGTCACCTACGAGCAGTACTTC
few,TRBJ2-5,TRBV6-5,TRBD2,CASSYQPAGVETQYF,TGTGCCAGCAGTTATCAACCCGCGGGGGTCGAGACCCAGTACTTC
NA,TRBJ1-1,TRBV12-3/TRBV12-4,TRBD1,CASRRGQGRDMNTEAFF,TGTGCCAGCAGGAGAGGACAGGGGAGGGACATGAACACTGAAGCTTTCTTT
NA,TRBJ2-1,TRBV29-1,TRBD2,CSVETSGNEQFF,TGCAGCGTTGAAACTAGCGGGAACGAGCAGTTCTTC
many,TRBJ2-7,TRBV11-2,TRBD2,CASSWGTSGSFEQYF,TGTGCCAGCAGCTGGGGGACTAGCGGGTCTTTTGAGCAGTACTTC
NA,TRBJ1-5,TRBV12-3/TRBV12-4,NA,CASSPWGEGNRPQHF,TGTGCCAGCAGCCCATGGGGGGAAGGCAATCGGCCCCAGCATTTT
NA,TRBJ1-2,TRBV5-1,NA,CASRGCGYTF,TGCGCCAGCAGGGGTTGTGGCTACACCTTC
once,TRBJ1-4,TRBV12-3/TRBV12-4,NA,CASSLFGPEKLFF,TGTGCCAGCAGTTTATTTGGGCCGGAGAAACTGTTTTTT
NA,TRBJ1-2,TRBV12-3/TRBV12-4,TRBD1,CASSRRTGANYGYTF,TGTGCCAGCAGTCGCCGGACAGGGGCAAACTATGGCTACACCTTC
NA,TRBJ2-7,TRBV28,TRBD1,CATLRDRGDYEQYF,TGTGCCACCCTCCGGGACAGGGGGGACTACGAGCAGTACTTC
few,TRBJ2-2,TRBV29-1,TRBD1,CSVPGTGAISGTGELFF,TGCAGCGTGCCTGGGACAGGAGCTATTTCGGGCACCGGGGAGCTGTTTTTT
few,TRBJ1-6,TRBV6-5,NA,CASSYGQWSSPLHF,TGTGCCAGCAGTTACGGACAGTGGAGTTCACCCCTCCACTTT
NA,TRBJ2-1,TRBV7-9,NA,CASSLGSAGQFF,TGTGCCAGCAGCTTAGGAAGCGCGGGGCAGTTCTTC
NA,TRBJ2-7,TRBV27,TRBD2,CASSYLAGGYNEQYF,TGTGCCAGCAGCTATCTAGCGGGGGGGTATAACGAGCAGTACTTC
NA,TRBJ1-4,TRBV5-1,NA,CASSPEGVSNEKLFF,TGCGCCAGCAGCCCTGAGGGGGTCTCGAATGAAAAACTGTTTTTT
NA,TRBJ1-2,TRBV14,NA,CASSSISGNYGYTF,TGTGCCAGCAGTTCCATCAGCGGTAACTATGGCTACACCTTC
few,TRBJ2-3,TRBV14,NA,CASSQVRGDTQYF,TGTGCCAGCAGCCAAGTCCGAGGAGATACGCAGTATTTT
NA,TRBJ1-2,TRBV11-2,NA,CASSPNSGLGYTF,TGTGCCAGCAGCCCGAACTCAGGGTTAGGCTACACCTTC
many,TRBJ1-2,TRBV20-1,NA,CSARDPTRGNYGYTF,TGCAGTGCTAGAGACCCAACGAGAGGGAACTATGGCTACACCTTC
NA,TRBJ2-1,TRBV24-1,TRBD2,CATSNRGTSGNEQFF,TGTGCCACCAGTAACCGGGGGACTAGCGGCAATGAGCAGTTCTTC
once,TRBJ2-7,TRBV6-6,NA,CASSYQKYEQYF,TGTGCCAGCAGTTACCAGAAATACGAGCAGTACTTC
NA,TRBJ1-2,TRBV3-1,NA,CASSQWVGMVYGYTF,TGTGCCAGCAGCCAGTGGGTGGGGATGGTCTATGGCTACACCTTC
NA,TRBJ2-3,TRBV12-3/TRBV12-4,TRBD2,CASSTWLAGSADTQYF,TGTGCCAGCAGTACCTGGCTAGCGGGTAGCGCAGATACGCAGTATTTT
NA,TRBJ1-1,TRBV2,NA,CASSEGTEAFF,TGTGCCAGCAGTGAAGGTACTGAAGCTTTCTTT
few,TRBJ2-3,TRBV29-1,TRBD1,CSVEKGQGAGDTQYF,TGCAGCGTTGAAAAAGGACAGGGTGCAGGAGATACGCAGTATTTT
few,TRBJ2-1,TRBV19,TRBD2,CASSITGGNNEQFF,TGTGCCAGTAGTATTACCGGGGGGAACAATGAGCAGTTCTTC
NA,TRBJ1-1,TRBV27,TRBD1,CASSRQGAGDTEAFF,TGTGCCAGCAGTCGACAGGGGGCTGGGGACACTGAAGCTTTCTTT
few,TRBJ2-1,TRBV4-3,TRBD2,CASSQAQTSGYYNEQFF,TGCGCCAGCAGCCAAGCACAGACTAGCGGGTACTACAATGAGCAGTTCTTC
NA,TRBJ1-5,TRBV4-1,NA,CASSQEVRSSNQPQHF,TGCGCCAGCAGCCAAGAAGTCCGAAGTAGCAATCAGCCCCAGCATTTT
NA,TRBJ2-3,TRBV20-1,NA,CSAGRDADTQYF,TGCAGTGCCGGCAGGGATGCAGATACGCAGTATTTT
NA,TRBJ1-2,TRBV20-1,TRBD1,CSVGDRETYGYTF,TGCAGTGTCGGGGACAGGGAAACCTATGGCTACACCTTC
few,TRBJ2-5,TRBV6-2/TRBV6-3,NA,CASSYRVVGRGTATQYF,TGTGCCAGCAGTTACCGGGTAGTCGGACGTGGGACGGCGACCCAGTACTTC